What follows are 14 T cell receptor beta chains derived from one specimen sequenced in a study of human T cells and chemical hapten exposure. Time point indicated: patch test 1, 2 weeks after DPC sensitization. Specified treatment: therapeutic diphenylcyclopropenone sensitization with weekly scalp DPC. TCRdb recomputed calls from the RACE reads with MiXCR, one row per CDR3 protein. The sample consists of fewer than 200,000 distinct CDR3 sequences, 20% to 25% of them appearing once. The sequencing used whole blood, collected in connection with sensitization to the hapten diphenylcyclopropenone (DPC). The receptors originated from a woman between 45 and 65 years old with alopecia areata. Some clones in this sample may be carry-over from other donors' samples.

This clonotype was seen many times. V is TRBV9 and J is TRBJ2-7; D is possibly TRBD1 (6 bases). The length of the CDR3 is 15 residues. The germline CDR1 and CDR2 sequences are SGDLS and YYNGEE. Deletions cut 4 bases from V and 3 bases from J, with 17 bases between. In DNA, the CDR3 is TGTGCCAGCAGCCCTGGGGTGGGGGCAGTCTACGAGCAGTACTTC. Amino acid sequence: CASSPGVGAVYEQYF.

CDR3 in DNA: TGTGCCAGCAGGAAAGACTGGGGGCATCAAAACACCGGGGAGCTGTTTTTT. It specifies CASRKDWGHQNTGELFF. This chain links TRBV6-5 with TRBJ2-2; the D gene is possibly TRBD1 (6 bases). CDR1 is MNHEY and CDR2 is SVGAGI in the germline V gene. Trimming removed 6 bases at V and 2 bases at J, with 19 bases between. This CDR3 has 17 amino acids.

V and J are TRBV6-1 and TRBJ1-1; D is unresolved. V was cut by 7 bases and J by 4 bases, with 10 bases left in between. This CDR3 is 12 amino acids long. The germline V gene encodes CDR1 MNHNS and CDR2 SASEGT. The CDR3 loop is CASIYSTTEAFF. Written as DNA, the CDR3 is TGTGCCAGCATTTACAGTACCACTGAAGCTTTCTTT.

The CDR3: CSVTDYEQYF. Written as DNA, the CDR3 is TGCAGTGTGACGGACTACGAGCAGTACTTC. The chain carries TRBV20-1 and TRBJ2-7; D ambiguous. Germline V gives CDR1 DFQATT, CDR2 SNEGSKA (reference sequence). The CDR3 length is 10 residues. V lost 7 bases, J lost 3 bases, and 7 bases lay in between.

The chain links TRBV7-9 to TRBJ1-1; no clear D gene. In germline, CDR1 is SEHNR, CDR2 FQNEAQ (reference sequence). V lost 5 bases and J lost 7, with 11 bases in between. The length of the CDR3 is 12 residues. CDR3 sequence reads: CASSQESLEAFF. In DNA, the CDR3 is TGTGCCAGCAGCCAGGAGAGCCTTGAAGCTTTCTTT. Full variable domain (missing parts from reference TRBV7-9 and TRBJ1-1): DTGVSQNPRHKITKRGQNVTFRCDPISEHNRLYWYRQTLGQGPEFLTYFQNEAQLEKSRLLSDRFSAERPKGSFSTLEIQRTEQGDSAMYLCASSQESLEAFFGQGTRLTVV.

Many counts were recorded for this clonotype. The rearrangement uses TRBV5-1 and TRBJ1-1, with D possibly being TRBD1 (5 bases). Trimming removed 3 bases from V and 1 base from J, with 7 bases in between. Germline CDR1 reads SGHRS; CDR2 reads YFSETQ. The CDR3 extends over 13 amino acids. The CDR3 sequence is CASSWGGNTEAFF. The CDR3 DNA sequence: TGCGCCAGCAGCTGGGGGGGGAACACTGAAGCTTTCTTT.

This clonotype was detected ten times or more. The chain employs TRBV6-5 and TRBJ2-5; tentatively, D is TRBD2 (5 bases). CDR1 and CDR2 from the germline V gene are MNHEY and SVGAGI. The CDR3 is made up of 16 amino acids. Trimming shortened V by 0 bases and J by 3 bases, and 14 bases separated the two germline ends. The CDR3 DNA reads as TGTGCCAGCAGTTACTCCACTGGCCTGGGAGAAGAGACCCAGTACTTC. Translating gives CASSYSTGLGEETQYF.

This clonotype appeared a single time. This chain joins TRBV20-1 and TRBJ1-1, with a tentative D call TRBD1 (5 bases). CDR3 length equals 15 residues. V was clipped by 1 base and J by 2 bases, with 14 bases between them. Germline-derived CDR1 and CDR2 are DFQATT and SNEGSKA (reference sequence). CDR3 DNA: TGCAGTGCTAGAGTGCTGGGGCCGGTAAACACTGAAGCTTTCTTT. This encodes CSARVLGPVNTEAFF.

The chain couples TRBV20-1 to TRBJ2-3; TRBD2 agrees at 8 bases. Germline CDR1 is DFQATT and CDR2 is SNEGSKA (reference sequence). The V segment lost 5 bases and the J segment 6 bases; nucleotides outside the gene matches: 10. This CDR3 spans 14 amino acids. CDR3 sequence: CSARDPGLVDTQYF. The CDR3, as DNA: TGCAGTGCTCGTGATCCGGGACTAGTCGATACGCAGTATTTT.

This clonotype has just a few counts. The gene calls are TRBV10-1 and TRBJ2-3; 9 nucleotides line up with TRBD1. V lost 3 bases and J lost 6; bases outside the gene matches: 4. The CDR3 has 14 amino acids. Germline V gives CDR1 WNHNN, CDR2 SYGVQD (reference sequence). The CDR3 loop reads CASSDRTGVDTQYF. CDR3 DNA sequence: TGCGCCAGCAGTGATAGGACAGGGGTCGATACGCAGTATTTT.

This chain links TRBV6-1 with TRBJ1-6; 10 bases are a match to TRBD1. There are 20 residues in the CDR3. Per the germline V gene, CDR1 is MNHNS and CDR2 is SASEGT. The trim removed 0 bases at V and 0 bases at J, leaving 8 bases unmatched. CDR3 sequence: CASSEAHRTGGRSYNSPLHF. The CDR3 DNA is TGTGCCAGCAGTGAAGCGCATCGGACAGGGGGACGCTCCTATAATTCACCCCTCCACTTT.

The chain employs TRBV5-8 and TRBJ2-1; D gene unclear. The CDR3 totals 11 residues. Germline CDR1 is SGHTS and CDR2 is YDEGEE. Trimming removed 1 base at V and 9 bases at J, with 5 bases between. The CDR3 region has the DNA TGTGCCAGCAGCTTGACGAGTGAGCAGTTCTTC. Translating it yields CASSLTSEQFF.

This clonotype was picked up one time. This rearrangement joins TRBV12-3 or TRBV12-4 to TRBJ2-1, with 13 bases that match TRBD2. This CDR3 has 18 amino acids. The V and J ends lost 7 bases and 7 bases, in that order; junction bases with no gene match: 16. The CDR3 spells CASTTGTSGEESRNEQFF. Written as DNA, the CDR3 is TGTGCCAGCACGACCGGGACTAGCGGGGAGGAGTCGAGGAATGAGCAGTTCTTC.

This clonotype was recorded a few times. The V and J genes are TRBV7-2 and TRBJ2-7, with TRBD2 identical over 8 bases. Germline V gene lookup returns CDR1 SGHTA and CDR2 FQGNSA. Trimming at V came to 1 base and at J to 10 bases, leaving 6 bases not matched to a gene. The CDR3 sequence is 13 residues long. The CDR3 coding sequence is TGTGCCAGCAGCTTAGGGCCTAGCGGGCCTCAGTACTTC. Translated, it gives CASSLGPSGPQYF.